This entry describes one T cell receptor beta chain. Antigen specificity is unknown. The data stem from a study of cytomegalovirus exposure and HLA in healthy donors. Study observations and caveats: Further analysis, carried out later, found HLA-associated TCR beta chains more clonally expanded than equally common other chains.

The germline V and J ends were trimmed by 5 bases and 3 bases, with 19 bases remaining between them. Germline CDR1 SEHNR, CDR2 FQNEAQ (reference sequence). This CDR3 is 16 amino acids long. The PCR ran on 60 Vbeta and 13 Jbeta primers. The repertoire was sequenced with immunoSEQ multiplex PCR; TCRdb's copy has only in-frame clones and lacks some. Of 90,000 to 110,000 clones listed, approximately 80% are singletons. This receptor was obtained from a male donor in good health and CMV-seronegative. Material for sequencing was PBMCs. The genes are TRBV7-9 and TRBJ2-5; TRBD2 is a possible D gene (7 bases). CDR3 DNA: TGTGCCAGCAGCCAGGGTCTGGGGGGGGGCGAAGAGACCCAGTACTTC. It yields the protein CASSQGLGGGEETQYF.